Each of the 23 T cell receptor beta chains below was sequenced from the same sample in a study of blood T cell repertoires in COVID-19. Method: immunoSEQ multiplex PCR; TCRdb's copy keeps in-frame clones and lacks some. The data contain around 160,000 clones, roughly 90% of them singletons. Sequencing was done on a sample of PBMCs or T cells enriched from blood (not recorded which). Every receptor here comes from a woman under 40 with acute COVID-19.

The chain employs TRBV5-4 and TRBJ2-5, with D maybe TRBD1 (6 bases). Deletions cut 4 bases from V and 1 base from J, with 11 bases between. CDR1 is SGHNT, CDR2 YYREEE, per germline (reference sequence). The CDR3 extends over 14 amino acids. CDR3 protein: CASSEDRLQETQYF. The CDR3 DNA follows: TGTGCCAGCAGCGAAGACAGGCTCCAAGAGACCCAGTACTTC.

In its sample, this clone was seen a few times. V and J are TRBV7-2 and TRBJ2-7; tentative D call: TRBD2 (6 bases). V lost 5 bases and J lost 3, with 14 bases in between. This CDR3 contains 14 residues. Germline V gives CDR1 SGHTA, CDR2 FQGNSA. The CDR3 region is CASSLASDIYEQYF. The CDR3 DNA reads TGTGCCAGCAGCCTCGCTAGCGATATCTACGAGCAGTACTTC.

This chain connects TRBV6-1 to TRBJ1-2, with 7 nucleotides matching TRBD1. The CDR3 is 15 residues long. J gave up 6 bases and V 4 bases, and 11 bases lay outside the gene matches. Per the germline V gene, CDR1 is MNHNS and CDR2 is SASEGT. The CDR3 DNA follows: TGTGCCAGCAGTGTATGGTGGACAGGCTCTAATGGCTACACCTTC. Translating it yields CASSVWWTGSNGYTF.

The chain carries TRBV5-1 and TRBJ1-2; no firm D call. The CDR3 is 14 residues long. The germline gives CDR1 SGHRS, CDR2 YFSETQ. V lost 3 bases, J lost 0 bases, and 9 bases lay in between. The CDR3 sequence: CASSWGGPNYGYTF. The DNA of the CDR3 is TGCGCCAGCAGCTGGGGAGGGCCTAACTATGGCTACACCTTC.

The J gene is TRBJ2-5, the V gene TRBV24-1, with a weak D call TRBD1 (8 bases). V was clipped by 5 bases and J by 2 bases, with 29 bases between them. This CDR3 contains 20 residues. CDR1 is KGHDR, CDR2 SFDVKD, per germline. DNA for the CDR3: TGTGCCACCAGTGCCCCACTCACAGGGGGGGGGACCACTTTACAAGAGACCCAGTACTTC. Its protein product is CATSAPLTGGGTTLQETQYF.

V is TRBV21-1 and J is TRBJ2-2; TRBD2, the table's D call, was not compared with the DNA. TRBV21-1 is described as a pseudogene. The CDR3 spans 18 residues. CDR3 amino acids: CASSKPPTPGGDTGELFF. As DNA, the CDR3 is TGTGCCAGCAGCAAACCCCCGACCCCCGGAGGCGACACCGGGGAGCTGTTTTTT.

To note about this clone: Other DNA sequences within the sample encode an identical CDR3. This chain joins TRBV9 and TRBJ1-1; unclear D gene. Germline CDR1 SGDLS, CDR2 YYNGEE. The CDR3 runs 14 residues. Trimming shortened V by 2 bases and J by 5 bases, and 13 bases separated the two germline ends. The CDR3 reads CASSVGGEGTEAFF. CDR3 DNA sequence: TGTGCCAGCAGCGTCGGCGGTGAGGGTACTGAAGCTTTCTTT.

In the case of this clone: Other DNA sequences of this sample code for an identical CDR3. The chain employs TRBV2 and TRBJ2-1; 11 nucleotides align to TRBD2. The J segment lost 3 bases and the V segment lost 8 bases, leaving 3 bases of the junction unmatched. Germline CDR1 SNHLY, CDR2 FYNNEI. The CDR3 totals 14 residues. The CDR3 coding sequence is TGTGCCAGCTCCGGGACTAGCGGCTACAATGAGCAGTTCTTC. Its protein is CASSGTSGYNEQFF.

The gene calls are TRBV13 and TRBJ2-3; 9 bases are shared with TRBD2. V was pared by 7 bases and J by 5 bases, with 7 bases of the junction left unmatched. This CDR3 comprises 14 residues. Germline lookup yields CDR1 PRHDT and CDR2 FYEKMQ (reference sequence). The CDR3 DNA is TGTGCCAGCACGGGCGGGAGGGCCCAAGATACGCAGTATTTT. This translates into CASTGGRAQDTQYF.

This chain joins TRBV7-8 and TRBJ1-2; D is perhaps TRBD1 (6 bases). In germline, CDR1 is SGHVS, CDR2 FQNEAQ. The CDR3 is made up of 13 amino acids. The V and J ends lost 2 bases and 2 bases respectively, with 6 bases between them. CDR3: CASSLQGNYGYTF. In nucleotides, the CDR3 is TGTGCCAGCAGCTTACAGGGGAACTATGGCTACACCTTC.

J is TRBJ1-1 and V is TRBV30; 9 bases are shared with TRBD1. The CDR3 sequence is 14 residues long. With V trimmed by 2 bases and J by 4 bases, 5 bases remained unmatched. Germline CDR1 and CDR2: GTSNPN and SVGIG (reference sequence). CDR3 nucleotide sequence: TGTGCCTGGAGTTATGGGACAGGGAGCACTGAAGCTTTCTTT. It encodes CAWSYGTGSTEAFF.

The chain employs TRBV30 and TRBJ2-2; TRBD1 is a possible D gene (6 bases). Germline V gene sequence: CDR1 GTSNPN, CDR2 SVGIG (reference sequence). This CDR3 region has 15 residues. Between the trimmed V and J ends, which lost 1 base and 5 bases, there was a span of 14 bases. The CDR3 loop is CAWSATRGYTGELFF. The CDR3 nucleotides are TGTGCCTGGAGTGCGACAAGGGGGTATACCGGGGAGCTGTTTTTT. The full variable domain, completed using reference TRBV30 and TRBJ2-2, is SQTIHQWPATLVQPVGSPLSLECTVEGTSNPNLYWYRQAAGRGLQLLFYSVGIGQISSEVPQNLSASRPQDRQFILSSKKLLLSDSGFYLCAWSATRGYTGELFFGEGSRLTVL.

This sequence joins TRBV19 and TRBJ2-7, with TRBD2 matching 10 bases. Germline V CDR1 and CDR2: LNHDA, SQIVND (reference sequence). This CDR3 spans 13 amino acids. V dropped 9 bases and J dropped 6; count of bases not matched to a gene: 8. CDR3 in DNA: TGTGCCAGCAAGGGACTAGCGACGGGCGAGCAGTACTTC. Its protein is CASKGLATGEQYF. Combining the CDR3 with reference TRBV19 and TRBJ2-7 gives the whole variable domain DGGITQSPKYLFRKEGQNVTLSCEQNLNHDAMYWYRQDPGQGLRLIYYSQIVNDFQKGDIAEGYSVSREKKESFPLTVTSAQKNPTAFYLCASKGLATGEQYFGPGTRLTVT.

This clone appeared a few times. The chain carries TRBV7-9 and TRBJ2-7; 8 bases are shared with TRBD1. There are 15 residues in the CDR3. Germline values: CDR1 SEHNR, CDR2 FQNEAQ (reference sequence). Trimming cost V 3 bases and J 5 bases; bases outside gene matches: 9. The CDR3 nucleotides are TGTGCCAGCAGCTTTTGGACAGGGAACACAAACGAGCAGTACTTC. Its protein is CASSFWTGNTNEQYF.

This chain connects TRBV30 to TRBJ1-5; a weak D match, TRBD1 (5 bases). V lost 1 base, J lost 7 bases, and 14 bases lay in between. The CDR3 is 14 residues long. In germline, CDR1 is GTSNPN, CDR2 SVGIG (reference sequence). DNA of the CDR3: TGTGCCTGGAGTGGTTCAGGGAATGGGCAGCCCCAGCATTTT. This sequence encodes CAWSGSGNGQPQHF.

The chain employs TRBV7-3 and TRBJ2-1; D unresolved. The germline V and J ends were trimmed by 6 bases and 6 bases, with 18 bases remaining between them. The CDR3 contains 15 residues. Germline CDR1 and CDR2: SGHTA and FQGTGA. The chain's CDR3 is CASSQARAGFNEQFF. CDR3 in DNA: TGTGCCAGCAGTCAAGCCCGAGCCGGGTTCAATGAGCAGTTCTTC.

The chain is built from TRBV6-2 or TRBV6-3 and TRBJ2-5; 9 bases are a match to TRBD2. CDR3 length: 17 residues. Germline assignment: CDR1 MNHEY and CDR2 SVGEGT. V dropped 6 bases and J dropped 3; count of bases not matched to a gene: 14. This CDR3 reads CASSPVDWTSAKETQYF. The CDR3, as DNA: TGTGCCAGCAGCCCGGTCGACTGGACTAGCGCCAAAGAGACCCAGTACTTC.

This chain links TRBV14 with TRBJ2-2, with 11 bases identical to TRBD2. Germline V gives CDR1 SGHDN, CDR2 FVKESK. The CDR3 runs 16 residues. J was trimmed by 7 bases and V by 2 bases; bases with no gene match: 6. The CDR3: CASSQLSGRAGGELFF. For the CDR3, the DNA is TGTGCCAGCAGCCAACTTAGCGGGAGGGCCGGCGGGGAGCTGTTTTTT. The full variable domain, completed using reference TRBV14 and TRBJ2-2, is EAGVTQFPSHSVIEKGQTVTLRCDPISGHDNLYWYRRVMGKEIKFLLHFVKESKQDESGMPNNRFLAERTGGTYSTLKVQPAELEDSGVYFCASSQLSGRAGGELFFGEGSRLTVL.

The V call is TRBV21-1, the J call TRBJ1-1; TRBD1 reflects the table's D call only, with no check against the DNA. TRBV21-1 constitutes a pseudogene. This CDR3 has 13 residues. DNA for the CDR3: TGTGCCAGCAGCAAAGACAGGGGGACTGAAGCTTTCTTT. Translating gives CASSKDRGTEAFF.

The genes are TRBV29-1 and TRBJ1-2; 8 nucleotides agree with TRBD1. The CDR3 covers 13 residues. CDR1 is SQVTM, CDR2 ANQGSEA, per germline. V lost 1 base and J lost 4; bases outside the gene matches: 2. CDR3 nucleotides: TGCAGCGTTGAAGTTGGACAGGGCTATGGCTACACCTTC. Translated, it gives CSVEVGQGYGYTF.

V is TRBV28 and J is TRBJ2-7; D is unclear. V shed 7 bases and J shed 8 bases, with 15 bases lying between them. The CDR3 extends over 12 amino acids. The germline V gene has CDR1 MDHEN and CDR2 SYDVKM. CDR3 bases: TGTGCCAGCAACACACCGGCGGAGAAGCAGTACTTC. Translation gives CASNTPAEKQYF.

A few counts support this clone. V is TRBV11-1 and J is TRBJ2-5; 14 bases align to TRBD2. This CDR3 spans 16 amino acids. The V gene end was trimmed by 5 bases and the J gene end by 1 base; junction bases not matched to a gene: 3. Germline CDR1 and CDR2: SGHAT and FQDESV (reference sequence). CDR3: CASSGTSGSLQETQYF. Written as DNA, the CDR3 is TGTGCCAGCAGCGGGACTAGCGGGAGCCTCCAAGAGACCCAGTACTTC.

V usage is TRBV6-5 and J usage is TRBJ1-1, with 8 bases lining up with TRBD1. With 5 bases clipped from V and 4 bases from J, the junction kept 6 bases outside the gene matches. CDR3 length equals 14 residues. Germline lookup yields CDR1 MNHEY and CDR2 SVGAGI. CDR3 DNA sequence: TGTGCCAGCAGTCGACAGGGGCAGGGCACTGAAGCTTTCTTT. Residues: CASSRQGQGTEAFF.